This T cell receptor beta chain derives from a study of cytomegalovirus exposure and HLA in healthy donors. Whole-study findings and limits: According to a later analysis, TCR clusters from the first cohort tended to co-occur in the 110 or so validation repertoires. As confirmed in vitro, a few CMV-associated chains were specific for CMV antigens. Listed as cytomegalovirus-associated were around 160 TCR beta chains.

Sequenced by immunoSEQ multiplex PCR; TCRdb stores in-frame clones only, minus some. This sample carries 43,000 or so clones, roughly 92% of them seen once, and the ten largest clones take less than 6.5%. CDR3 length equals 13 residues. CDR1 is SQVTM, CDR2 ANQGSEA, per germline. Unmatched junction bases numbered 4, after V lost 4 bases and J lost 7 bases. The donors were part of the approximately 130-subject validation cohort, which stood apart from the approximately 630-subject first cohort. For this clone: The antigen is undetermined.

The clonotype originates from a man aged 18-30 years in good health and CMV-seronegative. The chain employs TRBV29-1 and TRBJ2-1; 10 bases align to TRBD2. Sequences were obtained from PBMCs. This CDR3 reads CSVVGLAENEQFF. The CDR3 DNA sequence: TGCAGCGTTGTTGGACTAGCGGAAAATGAGCAGTTCTTC.